This TCR beta chain was documented in a study of shared clonotypes between healthy human individuals. The wider study: The donor group consisted of a couple of women and a few men, aged 18 to 49.

As originally analysed: Because ImmunoSEQ provided only junction sequences with no quality scores, the filtering differed. TCRdb's table, derived via immunoSEQ multiplex PCR, lists solely in-frame clones and lacks some. That table is the source of V, J and clone size, and D and trimming were worked out from the DNA. The sample records roughly 2.5 million clones, approximately 90% being singletons. Trimming took 2 bases from V and 3 from J, leaving 0 bases between them. Germline CDR1 and CDR2: SGHDT and YYEEEE. The CDR3 consists of 12 residues. What was sequenced was naive CD4+ T cells sorted from blood. Subset: CD45RA+ positively selected. The chain employs TRBV5-6 and TRBJ1-6; no reliable D call. This TCR was sampled from a man aged 18 to 30 in good health. This CDR3 reads CASSFYNSPLHF. The CDR3 DNA sequence: TGTGCCAGCAGCTTCTATAATTCACCCCTCCACTTT.